This T cell receptor (beta chain) was found in a study of OX40 agonist ivuxolimab in advanced cancers. As for the study in general: Patients took ivuxolimab, an agonistic anti-OX40 (CD134) antibody. Of mixed ages from about 23 to 90 and averaging about 56 years, the group was over 80% male. Eligibility rules accepted prior anti-PD-1, anti-PD-L1 or anti-CTLA-4 therapy, and roughly 42% had some.

On this clone itself: The antigen is undetermined.

From germline, CDR1 is SGHAT and CDR2 FQNNGV. J gave up 3 bases and V 1 base, and 6 bases lay outside the gene matches. The CDR3 totals 15 residues. The method was immunoSEQ multiplex PCR; TCRdb's version includes in-frame clones alone and lacks a portion of them. Of about 12,000 clones listed, over 75% are singletons. Points from the study as a whole: Those patients achieving a partial response at 0.1-3.0 mg/kg showed among the lowest clonal expansion.

The material sequenced was CD4+ or CD8+ T cells sorted from blood, taken in a trial of the OX40 agonist ivuxolimab. This chain connects TRBV11-2 to TRBJ2-7; 7 nucleotides agree with TRBD1. The source of this sequence is an adult with an advanced solid tumor such as melanoma, head and neck, liver or kidney cancer. The CDR3 protein is CASSLGQGVGYEQYF. DNA for the CDR3: TGTGCCAGCAGCTTAGGTCAGGGGGTGGGCTACGAGCAGTACTTC. Complete variable domain (other parts from reference TRBV11-2 and TRBJ2-7): EAGVAQSPRYKIIEKRQSVAFWCNPISGHATLYWYQQILGQGPKLLIQFQNNGVVDDSQLPKDRFSAERLKGVDSTLKIQPAKLEDSAVYLCASSLGQGVGYEQYFGPGTRLTVT.